This T cell receptor beta chain was retrieved from a study of blood T cell repertoires in COVID-19. Trimming stripped 6 bases from V and 4 bases from J, with 7 bases between. Germline CDR1 reads KGHSY; CDR2 reads FQNENV. This CDR3 has 12 residues. Original processing notes: Estimates of nucleated cell counts were drawn from the amplification of reference gene primers. The data were produced by immunoSEQ multiplex PCR, yet TCRdb's version contains in-frame clones alone and is incomplete. V and J calls and clone size follow that table, whereas D and trimming were derived from the DNA. The table lists 150,000 to 170,000 clones, over 60% of them singletons.

The sample taken for sequencing was peripheral blood. The clonotype originates from a woman of 80 years or more with acute or convalescent COVID-19. The chain uses TRBV16 and TRBJ1-3, with D unresolved. CDR3 residues: CASSPSGNTIYF. In nucleotides, the CDR3 is TGTGCCAGCAGTCCCTCGGGAAACACCATATATTTT.